A single sample gave rise to the 20 T cell receptor beta chains below, sequenced in a study of cytomegalovirus exposure and HLA in healthy donors. PCR involved 60 Vbeta and 13 Jbeta primers. Here immunoSEQ multiplex PCR was the method, and the copy in TCRdb shows in-frame clones only, minus some. The sample includes approximately 150,000 clones, around three quarters seen only once; the top ten take over 2%. Sequenced sample: PBMCs. These receptors all stem from a woman between 18 and 29 years old in good health and CMV-seropositive.

To note about this clone: Within the sample, other DNA sequences also encode this same CDR3. The rearrangement uses TRBV7-2 and TRBJ1-1; no reliable D call. The CDR3 consists of 11 residues. Germline V gene lookup returns CDR1 SGHTA and CDR2 FQGNSA. The germline V and J ends were trimmed by 5 bases and 2 bases, with 3 bases remaining between them. The CDR3 loop is CASSQNTEAFF. Here the CDR3 DNA reads TGTGCCAGCAGCCAAAACACTGAAGCTTTCTTT.

The chain is built from TRBV20-1 and TRBJ1-2; D unclear. The germline gives CDR1 DFQATT, CDR2 SNEGSKA (reference sequence). The germline V and J ends were trimmed by 1 base and 7 bases, with 4 bases remaining between them. The CDR3 has 10 amino acids. The chain's CDR3 is CSARAFGYTF. CDR3 DNA sequence: TGCAGTGCTAGAGCGTTTGGCTACACCTTC.

The chain combines TRBV9 with TRBJ2-3; TRBD2 matches 8 bases. The CDR3 has 15 residues. Per germline, CDR1 SGDLS and CDR2 YYNGEE. V lost 0 bases, J lost 4 bases, and 4 bases stayed unmatched. CDR3 loop: CASSVAGGLSDTQYF. The CDR3 region has the DNA TGTGCCAGCAGCGTAGCGGGGGGGCTGTCAGATACGCAGTATTTT. The entire variable domain, with the rest obtained from reference TRBV9 and TRBJ2-3, is as follows: DSGVTQTPKHLITATGQRVTLRCSPRSGDLSVYWYQQSLDQGLQFLIQYYNGEERAKGNILERFSAQQFPDLHSELNLSSLELGDSALYFCASSVAGGLSDTQYFGPGTRLTVL.

The table lists this clone with a few counts. V gene TRBV7-2 combines with J gene TRBJ1-3; 8 bases are shared with TRBD1. Germline-derived CDR1 and CDR2 are SGHTA and FQGNSA. The CDR3 is 15 amino acids. The ends lost 4 bases at V and 4 bases at J; junction bases unmatched: 6. The CDR3 reads CASSSDRGPGNTIYF. The DNA for the CDR3 is TGTGCCAGCAGCTCCGACAGGGGTCCCGGAAACACCATATATTTT.

The rearrangement uses TRBV18 and TRBJ1-4, with 8 bases identical to TRBD1. Germline values: CDR1 KGHSH, CDR2 LQKENI. The CDR3 totals 17 residues. V trimming: 0 bases; J trimming: 2 bases; junction bases outside the gene matches: 5. Here the CDR3 reads CASSPPRGRGTNEKLFF. The CDR3 DNA reads as TGTGCCAGCTCACCACCCAGGGGGCGAGGGACTAATGAAAAACTGTTTTTT. Full variable domain (remainder filled in from reference TRBV18 and TRBJ1-4): NAGVMQNPRHLVRRRGQEARLRCSPMKGHSHVYWYRQLPEEGLKFMVYLQKENIIDESGMPKERFSAEFPKEGPSILRIQQVVRGDSAAYFCASSPPRGRGTNEKLFFGSGTQLSVL.

This clone was counted once. The V call is TRBV28, the J call TRBJ2-7, with D tentatively TRBD2 (5 bases). This CDR3 comprises 16 residues. V lost 4 bases, J lost 0 bases, and 16 bases lay in between. Germline V gene sequence: CDR1 MDHEN, CDR2 SYDVKM. The CDR3 spells CASSSPNGEGSYEQYF. As DNA, the CDR3 is TGTGCCAGCAGTTCCCCTAACGGGGAAGGCTCCTACGAGCAGTACTTC.

This CDR3 reads CASSGRQGASSNTGELFF. The CDR3 DNA follows: TGTGCCAGCAGTGGCAGACAGGGGGCTTCTTCGAACACCGGGGAGCTGTTTTTT. The chain has TRBV6-1 and TRBJ2-2; 10 bases agree with TRBD1. The CDR3 is 18 amino acids. V gave up 4 bases and J gave up 0 bases; unmatched junction bases: 8. CDR1 is MNHNS and CDR2 is SASEGT in the germline V gene.

The chain links TRBV11-2 to TRBJ1-2; D not certain. Trimming took 8 bases from V and 4 from J, leaving 20 bases between them. Germline assignment: CDR1 SGHAT and CDR2 FQNNGV. The CDR3 runs 15 residues. The DNA of the CDR3 is TGTGCCAGCCGAAGTCGGACGGGAGACCTCTATGGCTACACCTTC. It translates to CASRSRTGDLYGYTF.

The rearrangement links TRBV5-1 to TRBJ2-1; 14 nucleotides match TRBD2. J gave up 4 bases and V 0 bases, and 12 bases lay outside the gene matches. Germline CDR1 is SGHRS and CDR2 is YFSETQ. The CDR3 contains 20 residues. The CDR3 DNA is TGCGCCAGCAGCTTGGACGGACTAGCGGGGGGCCGCGGGGTATACAATGAGCAGTTCTTC. Encoded protein: CASSLDGLAGGRGVYNEQFF.

The table lists this clone with a few counts. The V gene is TRBV5-1, the J gene TRBJ2-3; 7 positions agree with TRBD2. Trimming took 3 bases from V and 2 from J; bases not matched to a gene: 3. Germline values: CDR1 SGHRS, CDR2 YFSETQ. There are 14 residues in the CDR3. The CDR3 DNA reads TGCGCCAGCAGCTGGGGGGGAACCACAGATACGCAGTATTTT. Translation gives CASSWGGTTDTQYF. Complete variable domain (other parts from reference TRBV5-1 and TRBJ2-3): KAGVTQTPRYLIKTRGQQVTLSCSPISGHRSVSWYQQTPGQGLQFLFEYFSETQRNKGNFPGRFSGRQFSNSRSEMNVSTLELGDSALYLCASSWGGTTDTQYFGPGTRLTVL.

The V and J genes are TRBV6-5 and TRBJ2-7, with 7 positions matching TRBD1. Germline V gene lookup returns CDR1 MNHEY and CDR2 SVGAGI. The CDR3 consists of 14 residues. Losses at the gene ends were 2 bases for V and 4 bases for J; bases not matched to a gene: 5. The CDR3 bases are TGTGCCAGCAGTTACGTTGACAGGGAATACGAGCAGTACTTC. This translates into CASSYVDREYEQYF.

About this clone itself: Germline and junction disagree at one end, which may indicate a read error. The V call is TRBV15, the J call TRBJ1-2; TRBD1 matches 8 bases. CDR3 size: 16 residues. From germline, CDR1 is LNHNV and CDR2 YYDKDF (reference sequence). CDR3 in DNA: TGTGCCACCAGCCGGGGACAGGCCGGAAGGGACTATGGCTACCCCTTC. Protein: CATSRGQAGRDYGYPF.

This clone was seen once. This chain links TRBV5-1 with TRBJ1-2; D unresolved. V was trimmed by 0 bases and J by 4 bases, leaving 13 bases between them. The CDR3 is 15 residues long. The germline gives CDR1 SGHRS, CDR2 YFSETQ. The DNA for the CDR3 is TGCGCCAGCAGCTTGGGCGGGCGGGTCGGCTATGGCTACACCTTC. It specifies CASSLGGRVGYGYTF.

This clone was seen only a few times. The chain links TRBV5-4 to TRBJ2-2, with D perhaps TRBD2 (7 bases). V dropped 5 bases and J dropped 6 bases, with 23 bases sitting between them. The length of the CDR3 is 17 residues. CDR1 and CDR2 (germline): SGHNT, YYREEE (reference sequence). Written as DNA, the CDR3 is TGTGCCAGCAGGCTCGGGGAGGGACACAACCCACCCGGGGAGCTGTTTTTT. Translating it yields CASRLGEGHNPPGELFF.

The V gene is TRBV4-1, the J gene TRBJ2-6; possible D gene TRBD2, 6 bases. The V end was cut by 0 bases, the J end by 4 bases, with 19 bases between. The CDR3 is 19 residues long. Germline V gene lookup returns CDR1 MGHRA and CDR2 YSYEKL. CDR3 coding DNA: TGCGCCAGCAGCCAAGAAGGTGCGTGGGGGGTGGGAGGGGCCAACGTCCTGACTTTC. Translation: CASSQEGAWGVGGANVLTF.

This clone turned up a few times. The junction departs from the called germline gene at one end, perhaps through a read error. The chain is built from TRBV6-1 and TRBJ1-5, with 9 bases aligning to TRBD1. CDR3 size: 12 residues. The germline V gene encodes CDR1 MNHNS and CDR2 SASEGT. The CDR3 DNA follows: TGCGAAACCGACAGGGGGAGGCAGCCCCAGCATTTT. Amino acids: CETDRGRQPQHF.

The chain carries TRBV7-8 and TRBJ2-7; TRBD2 might be the D (6 bases). CDR3 length equals 13 residues. Germline CDR1 SGHVS, CDR2 FQNEAQ. V lost 5 bases and J lost 6, with 14 bases in between. The CDR3 nucleotides are TGTGCCAGCAGCCAGTCCCCCGGGGGCGAGCAGTACTTC. Translated: CASSQSPGGEQYF.

The chain links TRBV2 to TRBJ1-2; possibly TRBD1 for D (6 bases). Trimming stripped 6 bases from V and 0 bases from J, with 23 bases between. Germline V gene data show CDR1 as SNHLY and CDR2 as FYNNEI. CDR3 length equals 18 residues. For the CDR3, the DNA is TGTGCCAGCAGCGCCGTAACTGTGGACAGAACTACTAACTATGGCTACACCTTC. Protein: CASSAVTVDRTTNYGYTF.

The chain links TRBV6-6 to TRBJ2-7, with 10 nucleotides matching TRBD1. Germline CDR1 reads MNHNY; CDR2 reads SVGAGI (reference sequence). Unmatched junction bases numbered 3, after V lost 0 bases and J lost 4 bases. The length of the CDR3 is 15 residues. The CDR3 sequence: CASSYSRDRGYEQYF. In DNA, the CDR3 is TGTGCCAGCAGTTACTCCCGGGACAGGGGTTACGAGCAGTACTTC.

The chain couples TRBV5-1 to TRBJ1-2; perhaps TRBD1 as D (5 bases). The V end was cut by 0 bases, the J end by 4 bases, with 13 bases between. From germline, CDR1 is SGHRS and CDR2 YFSETQ. The CDR3 has 15 amino acids. Written as DNA, the CDR3 is TGCGCCAGCAGCTTGGCCCAACAGGACGGCTATGGCTACACCTTC. Its translation is CASSLAQQDGYGYTF.